A selection of T cell receptor beta chains follows, all from one sample in a study of identical twins. TCRdb itself ran the 5' RACE reads through MiXCR, one entry per CDR3 protein. There are around 530,000 distinct CDR3 sequences in the sample; nearly 15% occur only once, and roughly 0.44% lies in the top ten. This sample also belongs to another study, concerning yellow fever vaccine responses in identical twins.

Sequencing was performed on CD4+ T cells sorted from blood. These receptors all stem from a woman aged 18-29 years in good health. Both conserved end residues are part of each CDR3. The D gene is left open where the match is weak.

>TRBJ2-5|TRBD2|TRBV7-8
CASSPRTSGGKETQYF
>TRBJ1-6|TRBD1|TRBV4-2
CASSQDRQGANYNSPLHF
>TRBJ1-1|NA|TRBV20-1
CSARDRMTEAFF
>TRBJ2-1|NA|TRBV5-1
CASSLDSPGRYNEQFF
>TRBJ2-3|NA|TRBV28
CASTASAWSPQYF
>TRBJ2-2|TRBD1|TRBV6-2/TRBV6-3
CATTGTGGRELFF
>TRBJ1-1|NA|TRBV20-1
CSALRVGGGEAFF
>TRBJ2-5|NA|TRBV13
CASSTGSETQYF
>TRBJ2-3|NA|TRBV5-1
CASTPLPGTDTQYF
>TRBJ2-1|TRBD2|TRBV5-6
CASSLDREGHLSYNEQFF
>TRBJ2-7|NA|TRBV11-2
CASSSLTRTYEQYF
>TRBJ1-2|NA|TRBV28
CASSSAPMGGYTF
>TRBJ2-3|TRBD1|TRBV7-9
CASSGWDRVPDTQYF
>TRBJ2-4|NA|TRBV12-3/TRBV12-4
CASNPGGAKNIQYF